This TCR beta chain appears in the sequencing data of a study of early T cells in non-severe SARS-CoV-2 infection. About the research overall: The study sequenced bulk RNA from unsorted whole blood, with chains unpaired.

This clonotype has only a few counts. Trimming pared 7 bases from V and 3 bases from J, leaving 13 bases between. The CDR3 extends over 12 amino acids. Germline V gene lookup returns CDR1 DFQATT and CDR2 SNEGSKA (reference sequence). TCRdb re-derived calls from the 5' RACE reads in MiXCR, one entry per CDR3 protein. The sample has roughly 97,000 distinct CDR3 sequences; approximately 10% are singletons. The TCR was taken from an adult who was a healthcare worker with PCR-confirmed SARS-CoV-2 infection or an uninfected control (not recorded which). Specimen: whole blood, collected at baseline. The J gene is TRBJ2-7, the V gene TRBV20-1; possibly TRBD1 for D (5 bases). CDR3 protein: CSVIDRGYEQYF. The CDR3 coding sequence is TGCAGTGTTATAGATAGGGGCTACGAGCAGTACTTC.